The 7 T cell receptor beta chains below were found in one sample sequenced in a study of response to subunit inactivated influenza vaccine. TCRdb called the RT-PCR reads again in MiXCR, with one record for every CDR3 protein. The sample carries approximately 310,000 distinct CDR3 sequences, around a fifth recorded once. Specimen: PBMCs from blood, collected about 19 months after vaccination. The receptors shown here come from a man between 50 and 70 years old who received an inactivated influenza vaccine.

The chain is built from TRBV6-2 or TRBV6-3 and TRBJ2-1; the D is unclear. CDR3 length: 20 amino acids. Germline V gives CDR1 MNHEY, CDR2 SVGEGT. With 4 bases removed from V and 3 bases from J, the gap between germline ends came to 28 bases. The CDR3 is CASSSSKFQTHCPNYNEQFF. CDR3 coding DNA: TGTGCCAGCAGTTCCTCGAAATTCCAGACCCACTGCCCGAACTACAATGAGCAGTTCTTC.

The CDR3 loop reads CASSQDPIAGSSGGGQETQYF. CDR3 in DNA: TGTGCCAGCAGCCAAGATCCTATTGCCGGATCCAGCGGGGGTGGACAAGAGACCCAGTACTTC. The V call is TRBV4-2, the J call TRBJ2-5; 8 bases match TRBD2. The CDR3 runs to 21 residues. Looked up from germline, CDR1 is LGHNA and CDR2 is YNFKEQ. The V gene end was trimmed by 0 bases and the J gene end by 2 bases; junction bases not matched to a gene: 20.

This clonotype has a handful of counts. The rearrangement joins TRBV20-1 to TRBJ2-5; D is possibly TRBD2 (6 bases). Germline lookup yields CDR1 DFQATT and CDR2 SNEGSKA (reference sequence). This CDR3 has 13 amino acids. The germline V and J ends were trimmed by 3 bases and 6 bases, with 14 bases remaining between them. The CDR3 DNA follows: TGCAGTGCTAGGGCGGGGCAAGAGAAGACCCAGTACTTC. It translates to CSARAGQEKTQYF.

The chain links TRBV5-4 to TRBJ2-7, with D possibly matching TRBD2 (6 bases). CDR1 is SGHNT and CDR2 is YYREEE in the germline V gene (reference sequence). This CDR3 has 15 amino acids. Trimming shortened V by 4 bases and J by 6 bases, and 20 bases separated the two germline ends. The CDR3 region is CASSGILGSGGEQYF. In nucleotides, the CDR3 is TGTGCCAGCAGCGGGATACTAGGATCCGGGGGCGAGCAGTACTTC.

The chain couples TRBV28 to TRBJ2-7; no clear D. The CDR3 totals 12 residues. The V end was cut by 5 bases, the J end by 6 bases, with 11 bases between. Germline lookup yields CDR1 MDHEN and CDR2 SYDVKM. The CDR3 region is CASSIKDAEQYF. DNA of the CDR3: TGTGCCAGCAGTATAAAAGACGCCGAGCAGTACTTC.

This rearrangement joins TRBV12-3 or TRBV12-4 to TRBJ2-7; possibly TRBD2 for D (5 bases). Trimming left V 3 bases short and J 3 bases short, with 9 bases between. The CDR3 is 13 amino acids. The CDR3 loop reads CASSFSGNYEQYF. Here the CDR3 DNA reads TGTGCCAGCAGTTTTTCGGGGAACTACGAGCAGTACTTC.

This clonotype showed up just a few times. The chain couples TRBV20-1 to TRBJ2-2, with D uncertain. The CDR3 spans 14 residues. V shed 0 bases and J shed 4 bases, with 9 bases lying between them. Germline assignment: CDR1 DFQATT and CDR2 SNEGSKA (reference sequence). The CDR3 sequence: CSARDWLPTGELFF. CDR3 DNA sequence: TGCAGTGCTAGAGATTGGCTTCCCACCGGGGAGCTGTTTTTT.